This TCR beta chain was sequenced during a study of early T cells in non-severe SARS-CoV-2 infection. Study summary: Sequencing used unsorted whole-blood bulk RNA, so chains lack pairing. General observations from the study: Lookups in VDJdb leaned toward anti-spike CD8 responses and missed private and CD4 specificities.

Germline CDR1 reads SGHNT; CDR2 reads YYREEE (reference sequence). Trimming removed 7 bases from V and 1 base from J, with 18 bases in between. There are 16 residues in the CDR3. Separate cDNA molecules each had unique molecular identifiers attached to them. One entry per CDR3 protein results from TCRdb running MiXCR on the 5' RACE reads. The table lists about 46,000 distinct CDR3 sequences, around 9.6% of them singletons. In its sample, this clonotype was seen many times. Antigen specificity is unknown. The chain has TRBV5-4 and TRBJ1-5; no firm D call. The clonotype originates from an adult who was a healthcare worker with PCR-confirmed SARS-CoV-2 infection or an uninfected control (not recorded which). The specimen comprised whole blood, sampled at baseline. This chain's CDR3 is CASVALDKDSNQPQHF. For the CDR3, the DNA is TGTGCCAGCGTTGCCCTTGACAAGGACAGCAATCAGCCCCAGCATTTT.